The T cell receptor beta chain described here comes from a study of cytomegalovirus exposure and HLA in healthy donors (dated 2017 in TCRdb). Looking at the study overall: An earlier analysis of several hundred of the donors reported more than 250 Gb of sequence data and around 110 million unique TCR beta sequences from about 200 million T cells. Typing coverage differed by locus: A, B, C, DRB1 and DQB1 were typed in roughly 620-630 donors, DQA1 in 500 to 550, DPA1 in 600 to 610, and DPB1 in 450 to 490. Both class I and class II loci were covered by HLA typing, at four-digit resolution. Rather than drawing on any new phenotypic data, the later analysis identified candidate immune exposures from TCR beta sequences and the way those sequences occurred across donors. To decide whether each TCR beta V gene segment behaved as functional or pseudogenic, an earlier analysis of approximately 590 of the donors relied on high-throughput TCR beta sequencing. Along with the approximately 650-subject first cohort, a separate validation cohort of over a hundred different subjects was used. Of the approximately 400 genotyped donors, 65% to 90% fell in the genetic ancestry cluster associated with self-reported Caucasian donors. Alongside the repertoire data, information on donor age, sex, ethnicity and CMV serostatus was compiled. All discovery cohort repertoires had been generated using a single sequencing platform. Using immunosequencing, the study profiled T cell repertoires from fewer than 850 subjects and related those repertoires to cytomegalovirus serostatus. A later genetic analysis used genome-wide SNP genotypes for about three fifths of the 666 donors, treating that subset as a discovery cohort. Because of strong linkage in the cohort, 4 to 6 DR-DQ haplotypes were treated as single units for association and clustering. An early release covering roughly 600 HLA-typed donors comprised about 310 gigabases of sequencing data and around 85 million unique TCR sequences. To predict cytomegalovirus infection status, the study brought together high-throughput TCR immunosequencing, statistical association of individual TCRs with disease status, and machine learning. The study was designed to test whether signatures of past pathogen exposure could be identified by cataloging public T cell receptors. In a later analysis, previously published TCR beta repertoires from hundreds of donors were re-analyzed and high-resolution HLA genotyping was added so that TCR occurrence patterns could be studied. Across 300 to 500 genotyped donors of the cohort, an average of 235,054 unique TCR beta nucleotide sequences per donor were sequenced, and roughly 18% of those sequences were non-productive. Broader findings and caveats from the paper: Presence/absence analyses assumed roughly uniform sequencing depth across donors, an assumption that may not hold. The authors suggested that the approach could potentially be generalized to other disease states and immunological phenotypes. In a later analysis, HLA-associated TCR beta chains were found to be more clonally expanded and to have lower generation probabilities than equally common non-associated chains. While some public TCRs were present in many individuals, most TCR sequences turned up only very rarely across donors. The study listed 150 to 200 TCR beta chains as associated with cytomegalovirus. Because HLA typing was missing for some donors at each locus, association tests included only the typed subset. Strong co-occurrence of HLA alleles, especially DR and DQ, made assigning TCR associations to individual alleles difficult. In a later analysis, TCR association rates were found to vary across HLA loci, with the most associated TCRs seen for DRB1 alleles and the fewest for HLA-C alleles. Roughly 17 rarely observed V segments, including chromosome 9 orphons, were excluded from the earlier analysis of several hundred of the donors because counts were too low. This cohort had only TCR beta chains sequenced, and the lack of alpha or paired-chain data limited which features could be detected. A cluster of highly shared sequence variants was judged likely to represent a technical artifact of the sequencing pipeline. Cytomegalovirus status was reported to be diagnosed by the classifier with high specificity and sensitivity in both the original and validation cohorts. Some IMGT-functional V segments, including TRBV6-2 and TRBV6-3, could not be told apart with the 87-base-pair reads, so those segments were excluded. A later analysis found that most CMV-associated TCR beta chains appeared HLA-restricted, with HLA associations seemingly driven largely by CMV exposure. For the cohort, immune exposure information was limited to CMV serostatus. Linkage disequilibrium might explain the correlated functional status among segregating V segments, but an unknown experimental factor could not be ruled out. A later analysis associated about 17,000 TCR beta sequences with specific HLA alleles at a false discovery rate of 0.05. In a later analysis, several top co-occurrence clusters were reported to appear linked to parvovirus B19, influenza, CMV and Epstein-Barr virus. In vitro tests confirmed that a few of the cytomegalovirus-associated TCR beta chains recognize cytomegalovirus antigens. A further reported finding was that TCR beta sequences accurately predicted the HLA-A and HLA-B alleles for most subjects in the first cohort. An association between a missense DCLRE1C variant and V-gene and J-gene trimming of TCR beta chains was found in a later genetic analysis and replicated in an independent cohort. In a later genetic analysis, fewer N-insertions in productive TCRs were reported among donors in an Asian-associated ancestry cluster than the approximately 710-donor mean. In an earlier analysis of some 550 of the donors, most TCR beta V segments were observed in productive rearrangements about 87% or about 30% of the time, broadly matching IMGT annotations.

The cohort consisted of some 670 healthy bone marrow donors. Cohort members were all nominally healthy when sampled, although unrecorded immune exposures were likely present. The donor was CMV seronegative and was included in the group of a few hundred seronegative cohort members. A peripheral blood sample was provided by each donor, and peripheral blood mononuclear cells were used for TCR beta sequencing. The Qiagen DNeasy Blood Extraction Kit was used to extract genomic DNA from the blood cell samples. The library was generated by the immunoSEQ multiplex PCR assay. For the multiplex PCR, a mixture combining 60 forward primers for TCR Vbeta segments and 13 reverse primers for TCR Jbeta segments was used. A multiplex PCR assay on genomic DNA amplified the CDR3 region of rearranged TCR beta genes. Amplified TCR beta libraries were sequenced as 87-base-pair reads on the Illumina HiSeq System. Concerning the study's data processing: A later analysis counted tens of millions of unique TCR beta chains across the 666 repertoires, and some 11 million of these chains were shared by at least two donors. To remove PCR and sequencing errors, raw reads were error-corrected and collapsed into unique sequences using a nearest-neighbor algorithm that merged closely related sequences. To assign V, D and J gene segments, CDR3 sequences were aligned to IMGT reference sequences. For a sequence to be retained, at least a six-nucleotide match to both a V gene segment and a J gene segment was required. A rearrangement counted as productive if the CDR3 had no stop codons and remained in frame with V and J, and every other rearrangement counted as non-productive. Following IMGT convention, CDR3 was defined as the stretch from the second conserved V-encoded cysteine up to the conserved J-encoded phenylalanine. The earlier analysis of a few hundred of the donors excluded sequences that lacked an unambiguous match to a single V gene segment. An earlier analysis of 587 of the donors called V segments functional above 56.7% productive rearrangements and segregating when the between-donor standard deviation exceeded 5%. A statistical classification framework was built to diagnose cytomegalovirus status from the catalog of TCR beta chain sequences. A later analysis assigned V and J genes by comparing TCR nucleotide sequences with IMGT/GENE-DB human TR gene sequences. In a later analysis, CDR3 sequences and most-parsimonious VDJ recombination scenarios were assigned using the TCRdist pipeline. In a later analysis, every TCR beta chain was defined by the combination of its CDR3 amino acid sequence and its V-gene family, and reads without a unique V-gene family were dropped. As a way to deal with suspected cross-contamination and a sequencing artifact, a later analysis dropped over 550 nucleotide sequences that were highly shared and had low generation probability. A later analysis calculated a clonal expansion index for each public chain from normalized within-repertoire ranks of inferred template counts. In a later analysis, generation probabilities were computed with a VDJ recombination model fitted to out-of-frame rearrangements, and the resulting probabilities were checked against IGoR. A later analysis scored TCR-TCR, TCR-HLA and TCR-CMV co-occurrence with hypergeometric tests, applying a repertoire-size bias correction to TCR pairs. To estimate false discovery rates, a later analysis permuted the HLA or CMV assignments 20 times. In a later analysis, co-occurring TCRs were grouped using DBSCAN, and TCRdist sequence similarity was added for clustering within HLA-allele-positive subsets. For co-occurrence clustering, repertoires with fewer than 30,000 or more than 120,000 public chains were excluded, along with roughly 5 repertoires with anomalous nucleotide sharing. In its TCRdb copy, this immuneACCESS table keeps in-frame sequences only and misses some clones. Where compared with another copy, unresolved V genes explain less than half of these, and the others have no known cause. That table furnishes V, J and clone size, whereas the DNA furnished D and trimming. This sample lists about 78,000 clones; around three quarters were detected once. Clones ranked in the top ten supply about 1.1% of the sample.

Remarks on this clone: The antigen it binds to is not known. No base-level quality is on record; no much larger clone is a single base apart.

The germline V gene yields MNHEY for CDR1 and SVGAGI for CDR2. From V the trimming removes 4 bases and from J it removes 6 bases, while the gene matches leave 9 bases of the junction unaccounted for. The CDR3 covers 15 residues, taking in both the cysteine and the phenylalanine. Just the 45-base CDR3 DNA is kept, in frame starting at base 1. Sequencing was done on a sample of PBMCs. This clonotype was sampled from a male donor in good health and CMV-seronegative. The rearrangement combines TRBV6-5 with TRBJ2-1, and 7 junctional nucleotides match TRBD1. The nucleotide sequence is TGTGCCAGCAGTTCCCTCGGACAGGCTTTCAATGAGCAGTTCTTC. It encodes CASSSLGQAFNEQFF.